This TCR beta chain came from a study of cytomegalovirus exposure and HLA in healthy donors. This CDR3 is 14 amino acids long. V lost 0 bases to trimming and J lost 9 bases, with 15 bases between them. Germline loops: CDR1 SGHRS, CDR2 YFSETQ. Amplification used 60 Vbeta primers and 13 Jbeta primers. Assay used: immunoSEQ multiplex PCR; TCRdb lists only in-frame clones, some missing. The data contain 150,000 to 200,000 clones, roughly 80% of them singletons. The rearrangement uses TRBV5-1 and TRBJ1-2; D might be TRBD1 (5 bases). The source is a man between 35 and 55 years old in good health and CMV-seropositive. Sequenced input: PBMCs. CDR3 nucleotides: TGCGCCAGCAGCTTGGGACAGCGATACGAGAGCTACACCTTC. As protein: CASSLGQRYESYTF. The full variable domain, rest sourced from reference TRBV5-1 and TRBJ1-2, is KAGVTQTPRYLIKTRGQQVTLSCSPISGHRSVSWYQQTPGQGLQFLFEYFSETQRNKGNFPGRFSGRQFSNSRSEMNVSTLELGDSALYLCASSLGQRYESYTFGSGTRLTVV.